Below, one T cell receptor beta chain is given with its context. This sample was taken from a study of technical replicates of blood from four donors. The germline V gene encodes CDR1 LNHDA and CDR2 SQIVND (reference sequence). V was clipped by 2 bases and J by 0 bases, with 5 bases between them. The CDR3 has 14 residues. TCRdb's copy holds only in-frame clones and misses some; the assay was immunoSEQ multiplex PCR. The top ten hold 0.16% of the sample, which has tens of thousands of clones, nearly 98% seen once. This chain links TRBV19 with TRBJ2-4; D call uncertain. The sequence was obtained from a human donor in good health. The sequencing sample was made of T cells isolated from PBMCs. For the CDR3, the DNA is TGTGCCAGTAGTATAATACTAGCCAAAAACATTCAGTACTTC. As protein: CASSIILAKNIQYF.